Listed below are T cell receptor beta chains from one sample, sequenced in a study of CD8 T cells in ankylosing spondylitis. TCRdb reanalysed the 5' RACE reads using MiXCR and keeps one entry per CDR3 protein. The data hold 200,000 to 250,000 distinct CDR3 sequences, with roughly 25% observed a single time. The material sequenced was blood, either unsorted or a sorted T cell fraction (not recorded which). These TCRs come from a male donor with ankylosing spondylitis or in good health (not recorded which). Each CDR3 is given with its conserved first and last residue. A D gene is named only where the DNA matches it firmly. Clone size appears in some rows only: once, few, many, or a class for an expanded clone.

clone size: many
D gene: -
J gene: TRBJ2-7
V gene: TRBV27
CDR3 DNA: TGTGCCAGCAGTAAACTTTCTGGCTACGAGCAGTACTTC
CDR3 protein: CASSKLSGYEQYF

clone size: many
D gene: -
J gene: TRBJ1-6
V gene: TRBV5-1
CDR3 DNA: TGCGCCAGCAGCTTGGACCGACCACTCAATTCACCCCTCCACTTT
CDR3 protein: CASSLDRPLNSPLHF

clone size: -
D gene: TRBD2
J gene: TRBJ2-5
V gene: TRBV29-1
CDR3 DNA: TGCAGCGTTTACTCGGCGGAACTAGCGGTACGAGAGACCCAGTACTTC
CDR3 protein: CSVYSAELAVRETQYF

clone size: -
D gene: TRBD1
J gene: TRBJ1-6
V gene: TRBV20-1
CDR3 DNA: TGCTGTGCTAGAAATCCGAACACAGGGGCCGACTCACCCCTCCACTTT
CDR3 protein: CCARNPNTGADSPLHF

clone size: many
D gene: -
J gene: TRBJ2-6
V gene: TRBV5-6
CDR3 DNA: TGTGCCAGCAGCTTCGAAGGAACTGGGGCCAACGTCCTGACTTTC
CDR3 protein: CASSFEGTGANVLTF

clone size: many
D gene: -
J gene: TRBJ2-2
V gene: TRBV9
CDR3 DNA: TGTGCCAGCAGCGTAGCTCGTCGGTCCGGGGAGCTGTTTTTT
CDR3 protein: CASSVARRSGELFF

clone size: many
D gene: TRBD2
J gene: TRBJ2-5
V gene: TRBV24-1
CDR3 DNA: TGTGCCACCAGTGATCCCCTAGCGGGAGAAGTGGAGACCCAGTACTTC
CDR3 protein: CATSDPLAGEVETQYF

clone size: many
D gene: -
J gene: TRBJ2-1
V gene: TRBV12-3/TRBV12-4
CDR3 DNA: TGTGCCAGCAGCCAGGACAGTGTGCCATACAATGAGCAGTTCTTC
CDR3 protein: CASSQDSVPYNEQFF

clone size: many
D gene: -
J gene: TRBJ1-3
V gene: TRBV29-1
CDR3 DNA: TGCAGCGTTTCAGTACACAGCCCCGGGAGCTCTGGAAACACCATATATTTT
CDR3 protein: CSVSVHSPGSSGNTIYF

clone size: many
D gene: -
J gene: TRBJ2-2
V gene: TRBV4-3
CDR3 DNA: TGCGCCAGCAGCCAAGATATTAGTTACACCGGGGAGCTGTTTTTT
CDR3 protein: CASSQDISYTGELFF

clone size: -
D gene: -
J gene: TRBJ2-1
V gene: TRBV21-1
CDR3 DNA: TGTGCCAGCATCAAGAGAAGCGGGAGGGCCCCTCCTAGGGATAATGAGCAGTTCTTC
CDR3 protein: CASIKRSGRAPPRDNEQFF

clone size: many
D gene: TRBD1
J gene: TRBJ2-3
V gene: TRBV5-1
CDR3 DNA: TGCGCCAGCAGCTTGGCATCGACAGGGGGTTGGTCTACGCAGTATTTT
CDR3 protein: CASSLASTGGWSTQYF

clone size: many
D gene: -
J gene: TRBJ2-7
V gene: TRBV6-5
CDR3 DNA: TGTGCCAGCAGTTACAGGGGCAAGTACGAGCAGTACTTC
CDR3 protein: CASSYRGKYEQYF

clone size: many
D gene: TRBD2
J gene: TRBJ2-3
V gene: TRBV4-2
CDR3 DNA: TGTGCCAGCAGCCAAGGATTAGCGGGAGGGCCGGCTTACTATTTT
CDR3 protein: CASSQGLAGGPAYYF

clone size: many
D gene: -
J gene: TRBJ2-5
V gene: TRBV20-1
CDR3 DNA: TGCAGTGCTACTAGGAACCAAGAGACCCAGTACTTC
CDR3 protein: CSATRNQETQYF

clone size: -
D gene: -
J gene: TRBJ2-7
V gene: TRBV25-1
CDR3 DNA: TGTGCCAGCACCCCGAATGGGGGTAGTTACGAGCAGTACTTC
CDR3 protein: CASTPNGGSYEQYF

clone size: many
D gene: TRBD1
J gene: TRBJ2-3
V gene: TRBV10-2
CDR3 DNA: TGCGCCAGCAGTGGTGGGACAGGGGGTACGGATACGCAGTATTTT
CDR3 protein: CASSGGTGGTDTQYF

clone size: few
D gene: -
J gene: TRBJ2-5
V gene: TRBV6-1
CDR3 DNA: TGTGCCAGCAGGCAAGGAATGGGGGAGACCCAGTACTTC
CDR3 protein: CASRQGMGETQYF

clone size: many
D gene: -
J gene: TRBJ2-5
V gene: TRBV20-1
CDR3 DNA: TGCAGTGCTAGACTGGGGACTGGACCTCAAGAGACCCAGTACTTC
CDR3 protein: CSARLGTGPQETQYF

clone size: many
D gene: -
J gene: TRBJ2-7
V gene: TRBV12-3/TRBV12-4
CDR3 DNA: TGTGCCAGCAGCCCGGGATGGTGGCAGTACTTC
CDR3 protein: CASSPGWWQYF

clone size: many
D gene: -
J gene: TRBJ2-3
V gene: TRBV29-1
CDR3 DNA: TGCAGCGTTGTGGTCAACACAGATACGCAGTATTTT
CDR3 protein: CSVVVNTDTQYF

clone size: many
D gene: -
J gene: TRBJ2-1
V gene: TRBV6-5
CDR3 DNA: TGTGCCAGCAGTTTTCGTACTAGTTGGGATGAGCAGTTCTTC
CDR3 protein: CASSFRTSWDEQFF

clone size: -
D gene: TRBD1
J gene: TRBJ2-7
V gene: TRBV20-1
CDR3 DNA: TGCAGTGCTAGCTCGCAGGGGGCATCCCACGAGCAGTACTTC
CDR3 protein: CSASSQGASHEQYF

clone size: many
D gene: -
J gene: TRBJ1-2
V gene: TRBV20-1
CDR3 DNA: TGCAGTGTAATACAGGGAGGCGATGGCTACACCTTC
CDR3 protein: CSVIQGGDGYTF

clone size: many
D gene: -
J gene: TRBJ2-7
V gene: TRBV20-1
CDR3 DNA: TGCAGTGCTAGAGAGAACTGGGACGGAGAGCAGTACTTC
CDR3 protein: CSARENWDGEQYF

clone size: many
D gene: -
J gene: TRBJ1-2
V gene: TRBV5-1
CDR3 DNA: TGCGCCAGCAGCGAACAGGAGCTGTCTGGCTACACCTTC
CDR3 protein: CASSEQELSGYTF

clone size: few
D gene: -
J gene: TRBJ2-3
V gene: TRBV7-8
CDR3 DNA: TGTGCCAGCAGCTCCCCCTTACTAGTTGATACGCAGTATTTT
CDR3 protein: CASSSPLLVDTQYF

clone size: few
D gene: TRBD2
J gene: TRBJ2-7
V gene: TRBV20-1
CDR3 DNA: TGCAGTGCTACCCACCTACTAGCGGGAGTATACGAGCAGTACTTC
CDR3 protein: CSATHLLAGVYEQYF

clone size: many
D gene: -
J gene: TRBJ2-1
V gene: TRBV5-1
CDR3 DNA: TGCGCCAGCAGCTATACGGGAAACTCCTACAATGAGCAGTTCTTC
CDR3 protein: CASSYTGNSYNEQFF

clone size: -
D gene: -
J gene: TRBJ2-1
V gene: TRBV5-6
CDR3 DNA: TGTGCCAGCAGCTTCCCCCGGGGTCCCAGTGAGCAGTTCTTC
CDR3 protein: CASSFPRGPSEQFF

clone size: -
D gene: TRBD1
J gene: TRBJ2-2
V gene: TRBV6-2/TRBV6-3
CDR3 DNA: TGTGCCAGCAGTTACGTGGGGGCAGGGGGCCATGGCGGGGCGAACACCGGGGAGCTGTTTTTT
CDR3 protein: CASSYVGAGGHGGANTGELFF

clone size: -
D gene: -
J gene: TRBJ2-4
V gene: TRBV29-1
CDR3 DNA: TGCAGCGTTGATGGTGGACCGATAAACATTCAGTACTTC
CDR3 protein: CSVDGGPINIQYF

clone size: few
D gene: -
J gene: TRBJ2-7
V gene: TRBV20-1
CDR3 DNA: TGCAGTGCTAGAGAGTCGGGGCAGGGGGAGGACGAGCAGTACTTC
CDR3 protein: CSARESGQGEDEQYF

clone size: few
D gene: -
J gene: TRBJ2-3
V gene: TRBV20-1
CDR3 DNA: TGCAGTGCTAGAGGCGAAGGCTTCGCAGATACGCAGTATTTT
CDR3 protein: CSARGEGFADTQYF

clone size: few
D gene: -
J gene: TRBJ1-1
V gene: TRBV4-1
CDR3 DNA: TGCGCCAGCAGCCAAGCACCGAACACTGAAGCTTTCTTT
CDR3 protein: CASSQAPNTEAFF

clone size: many
D gene: TRBD1
J gene: TRBJ1-5
V gene: TRBV3-1
CDR3 DNA: TGTGCCAGCAGCCTCCAGGGGGCAGGTCAGCCCCAGCATTTT
CDR3 protein: CASSLQGAGQPQHF

clone size: -
D gene: -
J gene: TRBJ1-1
V gene: TRBV28
CDR3 DNA: TGTGCCAGCAGCGGGACATATGAAGCTTTCTTT
CDR3 protein: CASSGTYEAFF

clone size: many
D gene: -
J gene: TRBJ2-6
V gene: TRBV5-1
CDR3 DNA: TGCGCCAGCAGCGGAGGGGAACCTGGGGCCAACGTCCTGACTTTC
CDR3 protein: CASSGGEPGANVLTF

clone size: -
D gene: -
J gene: TRBJ1-1
V gene: TRBV19
CDR3 DNA: TGTGCCAGTAGAACGGGGCCTGGGGGCACTGAAGCTTTCTTT
CDR3 protein: CASRTGPGGTEAFF

clone size: few
D gene: -
J gene: TRBJ2-5
V gene: TRBV15
CDR3 DNA: TGTGCCACCAGCAGAGTAGGGGGGCAAGAGACCCAGTACTTC
CDR3 protein: CATSRVGGQETQYF

clone size: many
D gene: TRBD1
J gene: TRBJ2-7
V gene: TRBV7-2
CDR3 DNA: TGTGCCAGCGGAGTGACAGGGACGACCTACGAGCAGTACTTC
CDR3 protein: CASGVTGTTYEQYF

clone size: -
D gene: TRBD2
J gene: TRBJ2-3
V gene: TRBV20-1
CDR3 DNA: TGCAGTGCTAGAGAGACTAGCGGGAAACGTTGGGACACAGATACGCAGTATTTT
CDR3 protein: CSARETSGKRWDTDTQYF

clone size: -
D gene: -
J gene: TRBJ2-7
V gene: TRBV4-3
CDR3 DNA: TGCGCCAGCAGCCAAGAAGGCAGGGGATACGAGCAGTACTTC
CDR3 protein: CASSQEGRGYEQYF

clone size: -
D gene: -
J gene: TRBJ2-1
V gene: TRBV30
CDR3 DNA: TGTGCCTGGAGTCTGCCGGGACTCAATGAGCAGTTCTTC
CDR3 protein: CAWSLPGLNEQFF

clone size: many
D gene: -
J gene: TRBJ1-4
V gene: TRBV7-6
CDR3 DNA: TGTGCCAGCAGCTTATCCCAGGCCGGAAAACTGTTTTTT
CDR3 protein: CASSLSQAGKLFF

clone size: few
D gene: -
J gene: TRBJ2-2
V gene: TRBV3-1
CDR3 DNA: TGTGCCAGCACGGAGAACACCGGGGAGCTGTTTTTT
CDR3 protein: CASTENTGELFF

clone size: many
D gene: -
J gene: TRBJ1-5
V gene: TRBV6-2/TRBV6-3
CDR3 DNA: TGTGCCAGCAGAAAAACAGGGAATGATCAGCCCCAGCATTTT
CDR3 protein: CASRKTGNDQPQHF

clone size: many
D gene: TRBD2
J gene: TRBJ2-5
V gene: TRBV5-1
CDR3 DNA: TGCGCCAGCAGCTGGGGACTAGCGGGAGTGCTCCAAGAGACCCAGTACTTC
CDR3 protein: CASSWGLAGVLQETQYF

clone size: -
D gene: -
J gene: TRBJ2-5
V gene: TRBV12-3/TRBV12-4
CDR3 DNA: TGTGCCAGCAGGCCTCTTGGGGGTGAGACCCAGTACTTC
CDR3 protein: CASRPLGGETQYF

clone size: many
D gene: -
J gene: TRBJ2-1
V gene: TRBV5-1
CDR3 DNA: TGCGCCAGCAGCTTGGGAGGGGCCTCCTACAATGAGCAGTTCTTC
CDR3 protein: CASSLGGASYNEQFF

clone size: -
D gene: -
J gene: TRBJ2-1
V gene: TRBV29-1
CDR3 DNA: TGCAGCGTTCGCAGGGAAGCTGCCTACAATGAGCAGTTCTTC
CDR3 protein: CSVRREAAYNEQFF